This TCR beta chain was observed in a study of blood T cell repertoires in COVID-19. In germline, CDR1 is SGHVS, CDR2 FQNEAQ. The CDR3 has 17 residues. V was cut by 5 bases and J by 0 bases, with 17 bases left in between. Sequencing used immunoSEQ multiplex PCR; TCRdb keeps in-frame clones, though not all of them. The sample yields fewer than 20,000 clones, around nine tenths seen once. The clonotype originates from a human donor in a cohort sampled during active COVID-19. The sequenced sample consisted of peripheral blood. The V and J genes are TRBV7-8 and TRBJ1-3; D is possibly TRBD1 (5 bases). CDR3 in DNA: TGTGCCAGCAGCAAAACGGCGGGGGTGAGCTCTGGAAACACCATATATTTT. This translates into CASSKTAGVSSGNTIYF. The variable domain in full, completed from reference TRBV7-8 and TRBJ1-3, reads GAGVSQSPRYKVAKRGQDVALRCDPISGHVSLFWYQQALGQGPEFLTYFQNEAQLDKSGLPSDRFFAERPEGSVSTLKIQRTQQEDSAVYLCASSKTAGVSSGNTIYFGEGSWLTVV.